The 30 T cell receptor beta chains listed next were all sequenced from one sample in a study of technical replicates of blood from a handful of donors. Libraries were prepared by immunoSEQ multiplex PCR; TCRdb keeps only in-frame clonotypes and omits some of them. The data hold about 69,000 clones, with 80% to 90% observed a single time. Sequencing was carried out using PBMCs. These receptors were obtained from a human donor in good health. Some clones in this sample may be carry-over from other donors' samples.

The V and J genes are TRBV14 and TRBJ2-1; 8 bases agree with TRBD1. CDR3 length: 13 residues. Losses at the gene ends were 2 bases for V and 14 bases for J; bases not matched to a gene: 8. Per germline, CDR1 SGHDN and CDR2 FVKESK. CDR3 region: CASSQSTGTGEFF. DNA for the CDR3: TGTGCCAGCAGCCAATCAACCGGGACAGGAGAGTTCTTC.

The rearrangement uses TRBV6-6 and TRBJ2-4; 7 nucleotides agree with TRBD2. Germline V gene data show CDR1 as MNHNY and CDR2 as SVGAGI (reference sequence). The junction had 4 bases not matched to a gene; V was cut back by 5 bases and J by 0 bases. The CDR3 consists of 15 residues. The CDR3: CASSVAGEAKNIQYF. CDR3 bases: TGTGCCAGCAGTGTGGCGGGAGAAGCCAAAAACATTCAGTACTTC.

The V call is TRBV6-5, the J call TRBJ1-2; D not resolved. The CDR3 is made up of 16 amino acids. V was pared by 0 bases and J by 3 bases, with 14 bases between. Per the germline V gene, CDR1 is MNHEY and CDR2 is SVGAGI. This CDR3 is CASSYSGGSIYYGYTF. CDR3 DNA sequence: TGTGCCAGCAGTTACTCGGGAGGGTCTATCTACTATGGCTACACCTTC.

This clone was detected only a few times. V and J are TRBV7-3 and TRBJ2-7; TRBD1 aligns across 7 bases. The CDR3 sequence is 12 residues long. In germline, CDR1 is SGHTA, CDR2 FQGTGA. V gave up 5 bases and J gave up 5 bases; unmatched junction bases: 3. In nucleotides, the CDR3 is TGTGCCAGCAGCCACAGGGGAGACGAGCAGTACTTC. Amino acid sequence: CASSHRGDEQYF. The full variable domain, with the rest looked up from reference TRBV7-3 and TRBJ2-7, is GAGVSQTPSNKVTEKGKYVELRCDPISGHTALYWYRQSLGQGPEFLIYFQGTGAADDSGLPNDRFFAVRPEGSVSTLKIQRTERGDSAVYLCASSHRGDEQYFGPGTRLTVT.

The rearrangement uses TRBV7-2 and TRBJ2-3; 9 nucleotides match TRBD2. Germline CDR1 is SGHTA and CDR2 is FQGNSA. This CDR3 comprises 16 residues. Losses at the gene ends were 5 bases for V and 2 bases for J; bases not matched to a gene: 8. CDR3: CASSPRAGGFTDTQYF. CDR3 DNA: TGTGCCAGCAGCCCCCGGGCGGGGGGGTTCACAGATACGCAGTATTTT.

This clone is labeled as medium-sized. The sample carries other DNA sequences with the same CDR3. The rearrangement uses TRBV5-1 and TRBJ2-1; 10 positions agree with TRBD2. Per germline, CDR1 SGHRS and CDR2 YFSETQ. Losses at the gene ends were 3 bases for V and 4 bases for J; bases not matched to a gene: 1. This CDR3 spans 14 amino acids. CDR3 amino acids: CASSSSGGYNEQFF. CDR3 coding DNA: TGCGCCAGCAGCTCTAGCGGGGGATACAATGAGCAGTTCTTC.

DNA of the CDR3: TGTGCCAGCAGTTTAGGCAGGGAGGTAACTGAAGCTTTCTTT. It translates to CASSLGREVTEAFF. The chain recombines TRBV27 with TRBJ1-1; TRBD1 might be the D (5 bases). The CDR3 is 14 amino acids. The germline CDR1 and CDR2 sequences are MNHEY and SMNVEV (reference sequence). The V and J ends lost 2 bases and 5 bases respectively, with 12 bases between them.

The V gene is TRBV7-9, the J gene TRBJ2-5; TRBD2 matches 8 bases. With 2 bases clipped from V and 2 bases from J, the junction kept 4 bases outside the gene matches. CDR3 length equals 15 residues. CDR1 and CDR2 (germline): SEHNR, FQNEAQ (reference sequence). Here the CDR3 reads CASSLLAGVQETQYF. The CDR3 nucleotides read TGTGCCAGCAGCTTACTAGCGGGTGTGCAAGAGACCCAGTACTTC. The whole variable domain, filled in from reference TRBV7-9 and TRBJ2-5, reads DTGVSQNPRHKITKRGQNVTFRCDPISEHNRLYWYRQTLGQGPEFLTYFQNEAQLEKSRLLSDRFSAERPKGSFSTLEIQRTEQGDSAMYLCASSLLAGVQETQYFGPGTRLLVL.

This chain joins TRBV6-1 and TRBJ2-7, with 8 bases fitting TRBD2. The CDR3 runs 14 residues. The V segment lost 7 bases and the J segment 1 base; nucleotides outside the gene matches: 6. Germline V lookup: CDR1 MNHNS, CDR2 SASEGT. CDR3 in DNA: TGTGCCAGCACCCCGGGACTAGGGTCCTACGAGCAGTACTTC. Translating gives CASTPGLGSYEQYF.

This clone was seen ten or more times. The chain links TRBV19 to TRBJ1-1, with D possibly being TRBD1 (5 bases). The ends were cut back, 3 bases at V and 1 base at J, with 12 bases in the middle. The CDR3 loop spans 15 amino acids. Germline CDR1 and CDR2: LNHDA and SQIVND (reference sequence). CDR3 bases: TGTGCCAGTAGTATTCTTGGGGGAGGGAACACTGAAGCTTTCTTT. Translation: CASSILGGGNTEAFF.

The rearrangement joins TRBV4-2 to TRBJ1-2, with 7 nucleotides matching TRBD1. The junction had 7 bases not matched to a gene; V was cut back by 2 bases and J by 7 bases. Looked up from germline, CDR1 is LGHNA and CDR2 is YNFKEQ. The CDR3 runs to 14 residues. CDR3 coding DNA: TGTGCCAGCAGCCAACCCGGGCAGGGGGTTGGCTACACCTTC. This sequence encodes CASSQPGQGVGYTF.

The table lists this clone with a few counts. This chain uses TRBV30 with TRBJ1-5, with 9 nucleotides matching TRBD1. V lost 6 bases, J lost 7 bases, and 7 bases stayed unmatched. Germline V gene data show CDR1 as GTSNPN and CDR2 as SVGIG (reference sequence). The CDR3 length is 13 residues. CDR3 DNA sequence: TGTGCCTGCGACAGGGGGATGGGACAGCCCCAGCATTTT. Its translation is CACDRGMGQPQHF.

V usage is TRBV18 and J usage is TRBJ2-7; tentatively, D is TRBD1 (7 bases). Trimming removed 4 bases at V and 2 bases at J, with 15 bases between. Germline V gene data show CDR1 as KGHSH and CDR2 as LQKENI. The CDR3 spans 15 residues. The CDR3 nucleotides are TGTGCCAGCTCACGAGGACAGGAGGGGCCCTACGAGCAGTACTTC. The encoded protein is CASSRGQEGPYEQYF.

The chain has TRBV5-6 and TRBJ2-5; D perhaps matches TRBD2 (6 bases). Germline V gene data show CDR1 as SGHDT and CDR2 as YYEEEE. V was clipped by 3 bases and J by 7 bases, with 16 bases between them. This CDR3 region has 14 residues. The CDR3 DNA is TGTGCCAGCAGCTCCGGGATTGGGCGGGGGACCCAGTACTTC. Its translation: CASSSGIGRGTQYF.

This rearrangement joins TRBV4-2 to TRBJ2-5, with 9 bases identical to TRBD1. V gave up 0 bases and J gave up 4 bases; unmatched junction bases: 6. This CDR3 is built from 16 residues. Per germline, CDR1 LGHNA and CDR2 YNFKEQ. CDR3 residues: CASSQEYTGGRETQYF. CDR3 bases: TGTGCCAGCAGCCAAGAATATACAGGGGGCCGAGAGACCCAGTACTTC.

The chain uses TRBV10-3 and TRBJ1-2; D is uncertain. Germline V gene lookup returns CDR1 ENHRY and CDR2 SYGVKD. The CDR3 consists of 13 residues. V gave up 7 bases and J gave up 0 bases, with 9 bases separating them. In DNA form, the CDR3 reads TGTGCCATCACCGAACAGTCTAACTATGGCTACACCTTC. It encodes CAITEQSNYGYTF.

The chain combines TRBV9 with TRBJ2-5; TRBD2 matches at 7 bases. CDR1 is SGDLS and CDR2 is YYNGEE in the germline V gene. V lost 3 bases, J lost 5 bases, and 13 bases stayed unmatched. The CDR3 spans 16 residues. The CDR3 coding sequence is TGTGCCAGCAGCGGTCCCGGGACTACCACGGCGGAGACCCAGTACTTC. Translated: CASSGPGTTTAETQYF. Complete variable domain (other parts from reference TRBV9 and TRBJ2-5): DSGVTQTPKHLITATGQRVTLRCSPRSGDLSVYWYQQSLDQGLQFLIQYYNGEERAKGNILERFSAQQFPDLHSELNLSSLELGDSALYFCASSGPGTTTAETQYFGPGTRLLVL.

The gene calls are TRBV6-1 and TRBJ2-7; 14 bases align to TRBD2. CDR3 length equals 15 residues. V gave up 6 bases and J gave up 5 bases; unmatched junction bases: 6. Germline CDR1 is MNHNS and CDR2 is SASEGT. CDR3 DNA sequence: TGTGCCAGCAGGCCCGGGACTAGCGGGAGTGACGAGCAGTACTTC. Translating it yields CASRPGTSGSDEQYF.

V and J are TRBV4-1 and TRBJ1-2; TRBD1 is a possible D gene (5 bases). This CDR3 region has 13 residues. Germline CDR1 and CDR2: MGHRA and YSYEKL. Trimming removed 4 bases from V and 6 bases from J, with 12 bases in between. CDR3 nucleotides: TGCGCCAGCAGCCCGGGGGGGTATGATGGCTACACCTTC. Translated, it gives CASSPGGYDGYTF.

V and J are TRBV18 and TRBJ1-1; D remains unclear. The CDR3 has 13 residues. Germline lookup yields CDR1 KGHSH and CDR2 LQKENI. Between the trimmed V and J ends, which lost 6 bases and 3 bases, there was a span of 11 bases. The CDR3, as DNA: TGTGCCAGCTCCTTGAAAGAGGACACTGAAGCTTTCTTT. As protein: CASSLKEDTEAFF. Full variable domain (rest looked up from reference TRBV18 and TRBJ1-1): NAGVMQNPRHLVRRRGQEARLRCSPMKGHSHVYWYRQLPEEGLKFMVYLQKENIIDESGMPKERFSAEFPKEGPSILRIQQVVRGDSAAYFCASSLKEDTEAFFGQGTRLTVV.

This chain links TRBV2 with TRBJ2-3, with TRBD2 as a possible D gene (5 bases). Trimming left V 2 bases short and J 5 bases short, with 8 bases between. This CDR3 region has 13 residues. Germline V CDR1 and CDR2: SNHLY, FYNNEI. The CDR3 nucleotides are TGTGCCAGCAGTGAACGAGGGATAGATACGCAGTATTTT. This codes for CASSERGIDTQYF.

The V call is TRBV7-2, the J call TRBJ2-5; a possible D gene is TRBD1 (5 bases). V dropped 7 bases and J dropped 1 base, with 19 bases sitting between them. CDR3 size: 16 residues. The germline CDR1 and CDR2 sequences are SGHTA and FQGNSA. CDR3 region: CASIPRRGFAQETQYF. The CDR3 coding sequence is TGTGCCAGCATCCCTCGTAGGGGTTTCGCCCAAGAGACCCAGTACTTC.

The CDR3 coding sequence is TGTGCCAGCAGCCCGACTAGCGGGATTTCCTACGAGCAGTACTTC. Protein sequence: CASSPTSGISYEQYF. This chain joins TRBV4-2 and TRBJ2-7, with 11 bases that match TRBD2. Germline values: CDR1 LGHNA, CDR2 YNFKEQ. CDR3 length: 15 amino acids. The V gene end was trimmed by 4 bases and the J gene end by 1 base; junction bases not matched to a gene: 3.

The rearrangement links TRBV7-9 to TRBJ2-5, with unresolved D. V was trimmed by 2 bases and J by 5 bases, leaving 9 bases between them. CDR1 SEHNR and CDR2 FQNEAQ come from the germline V gene (reference sequence). The CDR3 spans 13 residues. CDR3 in amino acids: CASSLRPRETQYF. DNA for the CDR3: TGTGCCAGCAGCTTACGTCCTAGGGAGACCCAGTACTTC.

The chain carries TRBV4-1 and TRBJ2-7; weak D call: TRBD2 (5 bases). Germline V CDR1 and CDR2: MGHRA, YSYEKL. Between the trimmed V and J ends, which lost 0 bases and 4 bases, there was a span of 16 bases. The CDR3 has 16 amino acids. The DNA for the CDR3 is TGCGCCAGCAGCCAAGATAGGGCTAGTGGAGGATACGAGCAGTACTTC. Translated, it gives CASSQDRASGGYEQYF.

The V call is TRBV5-1, the J call TRBJ2-7; 8 bases fit TRBD2. Trimming removed 2 bases from V and 2 bases from J; junction bases left unmatched: 3. The CDR3 spans 14 residues. Germline values: CDR1 SGHRS, CDR2 YFSETQ. As DNA, the CDR3 is TGCGCCAGCAGCTTTTTAGCGGGACCCTACGAGCAGTACTTC. Its translation: CASSFLAGPYEQYF. The full variable domain, with the rest looked up from reference TRBV5-1 and TRBJ2-7, is KAGVTQTPRYLIKTRGQQVTLSCSPISGHRSVSWYQQTPGQGLQFLFEYFSETQRNKGNFPGRFSGRQFSNSRSEMNVSTLELGDSALYLCASSFLAGPYEQYFGPGTRLTVT.

V and J are TRBV10-3 and TRBJ2-7; perhaps TRBD1 as D (5 bases). Trimming left V 10 bases short and J 2 bases short, with 15 bases between. Germline V gene data show CDR1 as ENHRY and CDR2 as SYGVKD. The CDR3 length is 13 residues. CDR3 coding DNA: TGTGCCACAAAGGGCCAGGGAACCTACGAGCAGTACTTC. Translating it yields CATKGQGTYEQYF.

The genes are TRBV5-4 and TRBJ2-3; 7 bases map to TRBD1. Per the germline V gene, CDR1 is SGHNT and CDR2 is YYREEE (reference sequence). The CDR3 is made up of 16 amino acids. V was clipped by 4 bases and J by 1 base; unmatched bases: 9. CDR3 DNA: TGTGCCAGCAGCGCGAAGACAGGGTATGGCACAGATACGCAGTATTTT. It translates to CASSAKTGYGTDTQYF.

A word on this clone: One end of the junction is discordant with germline, which a read error may explain. The chain joins TRBV19 to TRBJ2-1, with TRBD1 as a possible D gene (6 bases). The CDR3 totals 15 residues. Per germline, CDR1 LNHDA and CDR2 SQIVND (reference sequence). In nucleotides, the CDR3 is TGTGCCAGTACCAAAAACAGGGTTCCCTACGATGAGCAGTTCTTC. The encoded protein is CASTKNRVPYDEQFF.

This chain uses TRBV6-4 with TRBJ2-3, with 8 nucleotides matching TRBD2. The V and J ends lost 8 bases and 2 bases, in that order; junction bases with no gene match: 12. Germline values: CDR1 MRHNA, CDR2 SNTAGT. The CDR3 extends over 16 amino acids. The CDR3 sequence is CASLDPGGRITDTQYF. In DNA form, the CDR3 reads TGTGCCAGCTTAGACCCGGGGGGGCGGATCACAGATACGCAGTATTTT.